This T cell receptor (beta chain) was documented in a study of blood T cell repertoires in COVID-19. Study details: T cells, B-cell-depleted T cells, or PBMCs provided the cDNA or gDNA that served as material.

The germline V gene encodes CDR1 SGHVS and CDR2 FQNEAQ. The trim removed 1 base at V and 11 bases at J, leaving 10 bases unmatched. This CDR3 is 15 amino acids long. The method was immunoSEQ multiplex PCR; TCRdb's version includes in-frame clones alone and lacks a portion of them. The sample yields 150,000 to 200,000 clones, about 85% seen once. The sequenced sample consisted of peripheral blood. The V and J genes are TRBV7-8 and TRBJ1-1, with 10 positions matching TRBD1. The origin of this receptor is a woman of 80 years or more with COVID-19, enrolled during active disease. The CDR3 DNA reads as TGTGCCAGCAGCTTAGGGGCCGGGACAGGGGCGGAGGCTTTCTTT. Translation gives CASSLGAGTGAEAFF.